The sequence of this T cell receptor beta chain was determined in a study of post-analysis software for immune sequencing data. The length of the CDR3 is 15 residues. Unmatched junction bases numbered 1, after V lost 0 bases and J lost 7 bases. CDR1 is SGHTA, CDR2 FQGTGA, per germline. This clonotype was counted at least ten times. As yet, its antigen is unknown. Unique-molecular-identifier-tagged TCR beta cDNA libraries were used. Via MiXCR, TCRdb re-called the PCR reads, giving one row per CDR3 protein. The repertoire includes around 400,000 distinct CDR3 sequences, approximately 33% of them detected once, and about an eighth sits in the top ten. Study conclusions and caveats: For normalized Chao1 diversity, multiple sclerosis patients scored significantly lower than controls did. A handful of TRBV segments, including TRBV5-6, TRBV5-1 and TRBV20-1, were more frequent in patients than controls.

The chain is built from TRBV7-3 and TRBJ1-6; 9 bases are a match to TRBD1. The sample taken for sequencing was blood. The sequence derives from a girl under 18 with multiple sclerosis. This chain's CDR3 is CASSLTGQGNSPLHF. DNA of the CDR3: TGTGCCAGCAGCTTAACTGGACAGGGGAATTCACCCCTCCACTTT.